The clone carrying this T cell receptor beta chain showed up just once. Its antigen is undetermined. This CDR3 spans 13 amino acids. Germline CDR1 and CDR2: SQVTM and ANQGSEA. V was pared by 6 bases and J by 2 bases, with 2 bases of the junction left unmatched. MiXCR was run by TCRdb on the PCR reads, yielding one entry per CDR3 protein. The repertoire has approximately 17,000 distinct CDR3 sequences, 55% to 80% of them found once; the top ten carry around 1.1%. This entry comes from a study of vaccination and CD4 T cells after COVID-19. About the research overall: Across the group, participants received two doses of either BNT162b2 or mRNA-1273 vaccine. Samples after vaccination came a median 72 days past dose two, ranging 14 to 241. Study observations and caveats: The median count of SARS-CoV-2-reactive clonotypes rose from approximately 21 to 40, not significantly. The study examined relatively few convalescent patients and included no early post-infection timepoints.

This TCR was sampled from a human donor who had recovered from COVID-19. The V gene is TRBV29-1, the J gene TRBJ2-5, with TRBD2 matching over 11 bases. The starting material was CD4+ T cells from blood, obtained after SARS-CoV-2 vaccination. The CDR3 reads CSVRLAGQETQYF. The CDR3 bases are TGCAGCGTAAGACTAGCGGGACAAGAGACCCAGTACTTC.